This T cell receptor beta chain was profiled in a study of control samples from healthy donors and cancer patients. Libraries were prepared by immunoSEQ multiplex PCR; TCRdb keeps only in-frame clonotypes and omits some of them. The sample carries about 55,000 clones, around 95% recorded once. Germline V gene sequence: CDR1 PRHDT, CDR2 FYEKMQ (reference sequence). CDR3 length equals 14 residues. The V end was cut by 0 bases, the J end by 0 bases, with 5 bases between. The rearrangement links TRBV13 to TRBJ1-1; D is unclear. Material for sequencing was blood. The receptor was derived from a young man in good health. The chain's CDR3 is CASSLGQVNTEAFF. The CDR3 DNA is TGTGCCAGCAGCTTAGGCCAGGTGAACACTGAAGCTTTCTTT.